A single sample gave rise to the 5 T cell receptor beta chains below, sequenced in a study of neoadjuvant anti-PD-1 for oral cavity cancer. This table comes from immunoSEQ multiplex PCR, and its TCRdb copy is limited to in-frame clones, with some not included. Among 5,500 to 8,000 clones listed, roughly 70% were seen once. The input for sequencing was PBMCs, taken before nivolumab (anti-PD-1) treatment. The receptor source for this set is a person between 40 and 85 years old with oral cavity squamous cell carcinoma.

The V call is TRBV6-1, the J call TRBJ2-7; no clear D. This CDR3 comprises 17 residues. CDR1 and CDR2 from the germline V gene are MNHNS and SASEGT. Trimming left V 2 bases short and J 3 bases short, with 20 bases between. CDR3 DNA: TGTGCCAGCAGTGAACCCTTCACGGGCCATTTAAACTACGAGCAGTACTTC. This translates into CASSEPFTGHLNYEQYF.

The gene calls are TRBV9 and TRBJ2-2; D is unresolved. The CDR3 consists of 12 residues. Germline CDR1 and CDR2: SGDLS and YYNGEE. V lost 3 bases and J 3 bases, leaving 3 bases between the germline ends. CDR3 sequence (DNA): TGTGCCAGCAGCGCGTACACCGGGGAGCTGTTTTTT. As protein: CASSAYTGELFF.

The V and J genes are TRBV27 and TRBJ1-1; 7 nucleotides align to TRBD1. Looked up from germline, CDR1 is MNHEY and CDR2 is SMNVEV (reference sequence). CDR3 size: 15 residues. V trimming: 10 bases; J trimming: 2 bases; junction bases outside the gene matches: 13. The CDR3: CAIKRTGGANTEAFF. In nucleotides, the CDR3 is TGTGCCATCAAACGGACAGGTGGGGCCAACACTGAAGCTTTCTTT.

This rearrangement joins TRBV9 to TRBJ1-2, with 9 bases aligning to TRBD1. CDR1 is SGDLS, CDR2 YYNGEE, per germline. The J segment lost 6 bases and the V segment lost 4 bases, leaving 13 bases of the junction unmatched. The CDR3 spans 16 residues. The CDR3 nucleotides are TGTGCCAGCAGCATTCGGTTGGGGACAGGGAAGAATGGCTACACCTTC. Its protein is CASSIRLGTGKNGYTF. Full variable domain (missing parts from reference TRBV9 and TRBJ1-2): DSGVTQTPKHLITATGQRVTLRCSPRSGDLSVYWYQQSLDQGLQFLIQYYNGEERAKGNILERFSAQQFPDLHSELNLSSLELGDSALYFCASSIRLGTGKNGYTFGSGTRLTVV.

The chain employs TRBV12-2 and TRBJ1-4. TRBV12-2 is classified as a pseudogene. The CDR3 spans 17 residues. The CDR3 is CASRLEGGLGLGEKLFF. CDR3 coding DNA: TGTGCAAGTCGCTTAGAAGGCGGCCTCGGGTTAGGGGAAAAACTGTTTTTT.